This is a list of T cell receptor beta chains from one sample in a study of PD-1 blockade in classical Hodgkin lymphoma. TCRdb keeps only in-frame clones here, not all; method: immunoSEQ multiplex PCR. This sample carries approximately 27,000 clones, over 75% of them seen once, and the ten largest clones take around 20%. Sample: peripheral blood mononuclear cells (PBMCs), taken before the fourth cycle of nivolumab. The source is a human donor with classical Hodgkin lymphoma. The CDR3 runs from the conserved cysteine through the conserved F or W. D genes are given only for firm matches. A row's size may be missing; if present it is once, few, many or a size class.

D gene: -; J gene: TRBJ2-7; clone size: -; V gene: TRBV2; CDR3 DNA: TGTGCCAGCAGTGCCCAGGCGGCCGAGCAGTACTTC; CDR3 protein: CASSAQAAEQYF
D gene: TRBD2; J gene: TRBJ2-1; clone size: -; V gene: TRBV7-2; CDR3 DNA: TGTGCCAGCAGCCCCGGACTAGCGGGGGAGAATGAGCAGTTCTTC; CDR3 protein: CASSPGLAGENEQFF
D gene: TRBD1; J gene: TRBJ1-1; clone size: few; V gene: TRBV7-8; CDR3 DNA: TGTGCCAGCAGCTTAGGCGCAGGGGGCACTGAAGCTTTCTTT; CDR3 protein: CASSLGAGGTEAFF
D gene: TRBD1; J gene: TRBJ1-2; clone size: -; V gene: TRBV27; CDR3 DNA: TGTGCCAGCAGTGGAAGGACAGGCGGCTACACCTTC; CDR3 protein: CASSGRTGGYTF
D gene: -; J gene: TRBJ1-3; clone size: -; V gene: TRBV7-2; CDR3 DNA: TGTGCCAGCAGTACAGGGATCTCTGGAAACACCATATATTTT; CDR3 protein: CASSTGISGNTIYF
D gene: -; J gene: TRBJ2-5; clone size: -; V gene: TRBV5-1; CDR3 DNA: TGCGCCAGCAGCTTGGACGGAACGATAAGGGAGACCCAGTACTTC; CDR3 protein: CASSLDGTIRETQYF
D gene: -; J gene: TRBJ2-7; clone size: -; V gene: TRBV5-4; CDR3 DNA: TGTGCCAGCAGTTCGGCCCTACAGATTTCCTACGAGCAGTACTTC; CDR3 protein: CASSSALQISYEQYF
D gene: -; J gene: TRBJ1-2; clone size: -; V gene: TRBV7-9; CDR3 DNA: TGTGCCAGCAGCTTGGAGGGTTATGGCTACACCTTC; CDR3 protein: CASSLEGYGYTF
D gene: -; J gene: TRBJ2-7; clone size: -; V gene: TRBV15; CDR3 DNA: TGTGCCACCAGTCGGGACTCAAGGTGGGCCTACGAGCAGTACTTC; CDR3 protein: CATSRDSRWAYEQYF
D gene: -; J gene: TRBJ2-1; clone size: -; V gene: TRBV6-6; CDR3 DNA: TGTGCCAGCAGTTACTCGAAACAGACCGATGAGCAGTTCTTC; CDR3 protein: CASSYSKQTDEQFF
D gene: -; J gene: TRBJ1-2; clone size: -; V gene: TRBV2; CDR3 DNA: TGTGCCAGCAGTCAAACGGTTGAGGGCTATGGCTACACCTTC; CDR3 protein: CASSQTVEGYGYTF
D gene: -; J gene: TRBJ2-7; clone size: -; V gene: TRBV6-1; CDR3 DNA: TGTGCCAGCAGTGAACAGGACGCGTCTTCATACGAGCAGTACTTC; CDR3 protein: CASSEQDASSYEQYF
D gene: TRBD1; J gene: TRBJ1-1; clone size: -; V gene: TRBV4-2; CDR3 DNA: TGTGCCAGCAGCCCCCCCCCAGGGGGGGCGGCTAGGAACACTGAAGCTTTCTTT; CDR3 protein: CASSPPPGGAARNTEAFF
D gene: TRBD2; J gene: TRBJ2-1; clone size: -; V gene: TRBV7-9; CDR3 DNA: TGTGCCAGCAGCTCCACTAGCGGGCGTTACAATGAGCAGTTCTTC; CDR3 protein: CASSSTSGRYNEQFF
D gene: -; J gene: TRBJ1-1; clone size: -; V gene: TRBV15; CDR3 DNA: TGTGCCACCAGCGGCGGGGGATCGAACACTGAAGCTTTCTTT; CDR3 protein: CATSGGGSNTEAFF
D gene: -; J gene: TRBJ2-2; clone size: -; V gene: TRBV2; CDR3 DNA: TGTGCCAGCAGTGAGGTGGCCGGGGAGCTGTTTTTT; CDR3 protein: CASSEVAGELFF
D gene: TRBD2; J gene: TRBJ2-5; clone size: once; V gene: TRBV6-5; CDR3 DNA: TGTGCCAGCTGTTTCTCCGGGGGGACCCAAGAGACCCAGTACTTC; CDR3 protein: CASCFSGGTQETQYF
D gene: TRBD1; J gene: TRBJ2-3; clone size: -; V gene: TRBV28; CDR3 DNA: TGTGCCAGCAGTTTACCGCCGGGACAGGGGGATGCAGATACGCAGTATTTT; CDR3 protein: CASSLPPGQGDADTQYF
D gene: -; J gene: TRBJ2-7; clone size: -; V gene: TRBV10-3; CDR3 DNA: TGTGCCATCAGTGATGTGCGTCGTAACTACGAGCAGTACTTC; CDR3 protein: CAISDVRRNYEQYF
D gene: -; J gene: TRBJ2-7; clone size: -; V gene: TRBV25-1; CDR3 DNA: TGTGCCAGCAGTGTAGAGGGGGGGGCCTACGAGCAGTACTTC; CDR3 protein: CASSVEGGAYEQYF
D gene: TRBD1; J gene: TRBJ2-5; clone size: -; V gene: TRBV6-1; CDR3 DNA: TGTGCCACGCAGGGGGCTTGGGAGACCCAGTACTTC; CDR3 protein: CATQGAWETQYF
D gene: -; J gene: TRBJ1-2; clone size: -; V gene: TRBV5-1; CDR3 DNA: TGCGCCAGCAGTTCCGGGACGGACTATGGCTACACCTTC; CDR3 protein: CASSSGTDYGYTF
D gene: TRBD2; J gene: TRBJ2-5; clone size: -; V gene: TRBV4-2; CDR3 DNA: TGTGCCAGCAGCCAAGTTAAAAGCGGGGGCCACCAAGAGACCCAGTACTTC; CDR3 protein: CASSQVKSGGHQETQYF
D gene: TRBD1; J gene: TRBJ1-4; clone size: -; V gene: TRBV2; CDR3 DNA: TGTGCCAGCAGTGAAGGACTAGGACAGGGGGCAACTAATGAAAAACTGTTTTTT; CDR3 protein: CASSEGLGQGATNEKLFF
D gene: TRBD1; J gene: TRBJ2-2; clone size: -; V gene: TRBV5-1; CDR3 DNA: TGCGCCAGCAGCCCAGCCTCCGGGACAGGGGGCAAAACCGGGGAGCTGTTTTTT; CDR3 protein: CASSPASGTGGKTGELFF
D gene: -; J gene: TRBJ2-3; clone size: -; V gene: TRBV6-1; CDR3 DNA: TGTGCCAGCAGTGAGGGGACTTCACAATCGGGTACGCAGTATTTT; CDR3 protein: CASSEGTSQSGTQYF
D gene: -; J gene: TRBJ1-3; clone size: -; V gene: TRBV4-3; CDR3 DNA: TGCGCCAGCAGCCAAGGGGCGGGTATCTCTGGAAACACCATATATTTT; CDR3 protein: CASSQGAGISGNTIYF
D gene: TRBD2; J gene: TRBJ2-3; clone size: -; V gene: TRBV5-3; CDR3 DNA: TGTGCCAGAAGCTTGACGCAAGCGGGGGGGATCACAGATACGCAGTATTTT; CDR3 protein: CARSLTQAGGITDTQYF
D gene: TRBD2; J gene: TRBJ2-1; clone size: -; V gene: TRBV5-1; CDR3 DNA: TGCGCCAGCAGCTCCCCGGACAGAGCGACTAGCGTTAACCGTCTTTCCGAGTTCTTC; CDR3 protein: CASSSPDRATSVNRLSEFF
D gene: -; J gene: TRBJ1-1; clone size: once; V gene: TRBV7-2; CDR3 DNA: TGTGCCAGCAGCTTAGGTAGGGCGGGCACTGAAGCTTTCTTT; CDR3 protein: CASSLGRAGTEAFF
D gene: -; J gene: TRBJ2-1; clone size: -; V gene: TRBV6-1; CDR3 DNA: TGTGCCAGCAGTGTGACAGGATCCTCCTACAATGAGCAGTTCTTC; CDR3 protein: CASSVTGSSYNEQFF
D gene: TRBD1; J gene: TRBJ2-5; clone size: -; V gene: TRBV5-1; CDR3 DNA: TGCGCCAGCAGCTTGTCGGACAGGGGTGAGACCCAGTACTTC; CDR3 protein: CASSLSDRGETQYF
D gene: -; J gene: TRBJ1-3; clone size: few; V gene: TRBV6-5; CDR3 DNA: TGTGCCAGCAGTGCACTCAGGGGAGAGGGAAACACCATATATTTT; CDR3 protein: CASSALRGEGNTIYF
D gene: TRBD2; J gene: TRBJ2-3; clone size: -; V gene: TRBV11-3; CDR3 DNA: TGTGCCAGCAGCGCTGGACTAGCGGGCGGGGATACGCAGTATTTT; CDR3 protein: CASSAGLAGGDTQYF
D gene: TRBD1; J gene: TRBJ2-7; clone size: -; V gene: TRBV6-4; CDR3 DNA: TGTGCCAGGGCTGAAGGACAGGGGGCGTACGAGCAGTACTTC; CDR3 protein: CARAEGQGAYEQYF
D gene: -; J gene: TRBJ1-1; clone size: once; V gene: TRBV21-1; CDR3 DNA: TGTGCCAGCAGCAAAAGACAAGTGAACACTGAAGCTTTCTTT; CDR3 protein: CASSKRQVNTEAFF
D gene: TRBD2; J gene: TRBJ2-2; clone size: -; V gene: TRBV2; CDR3 DNA: TGTGCCAGCAGTGAACGTAGGGAGGGACCCACCGGGGAGCTGTTTTTT; CDR3 protein: CASSERREGPTGELFF
D gene: -; J gene: TRBJ2-7; clone size: -; V gene: TRBV7-2; CDR3 DNA: TGTGCCAGCAGCTTAGTAGGGACTCAAAGCTACGAGCAGTACTTC; CDR3 protein: CASSLVGTQSYEQYF
D gene: -; J gene: TRBJ1-5; clone size: few; V gene: TRBV19; CDR3 DNA: TGTGCCAGTAGCGCCAGTGAACAGCCCCAGCATTTT; CDR3 protein: CASSASEQPQHF
D gene: -; J gene: TRBJ1-2; clone size: once; V gene: TRBV6-6; CDR3 DNA: TGTGCCAGCAGTTGCGCGCGGGAGGCTAACTATGGCTACACCTTC; CDR3 protein: CASSCAREANYGYTF
D gene: -; J gene: TRBJ2-1; clone size: -; V gene: TRBV6-1; CDR3 DNA: TGTGCCAGCAGTGAAGCGGGTGGGGAGCAGTTCTTC; CDR3 protein: CASSEAGGEQFF
D gene: -; J gene: TRBJ2-3; clone size: -; V gene: TRBV6-4; CDR3 DNA: TGTGCCAGCAGTGACTCGAATGGAGGGCTGGATACGCAGTATTTT; CDR3 protein: CASSDSNGGLDTQYF
D gene: -; J gene: TRBJ1-6; clone size: -; V gene: TRBV7-9; CDR3 DNA: TGTGCCAGCAGCTTCACAAGGGGGGATTCACCCCTCCACTTT; CDR3 protein: CASSFTRGDSPLHF
D gene: -; J gene: TRBJ2-1; clone size: -; V gene: TRBV10-3; CDR3 DNA: TGTGCCATCAGTGGGGGTACCTACAATGAGCAGTTCTTC; CDR3 protein: CAISGGTYNEQFF
D gene: TRBD1; J gene: TRBJ2-3; clone size: -; V gene: TRBV19; CDR3 DNA: TGTGCCAGTAGTTTTATTTCAGGGGGCTACACAGATACGCAGTATTTT; CDR3 protein: CASSFISGGYTDTQYF
D gene: -; J gene: TRBJ2-3; clone size: -; V gene: TRBV7-9; CDR3 DNA: TGTGCCAGCAGCTTAGCTGAGACCCCCGCGCAGTATTTT; CDR3 protein: CASSLAETPAQYF
D gene: -; J gene: TRBJ1-1; clone size: few; V gene: TRBV6-6; CDR3 DNA: TGTGCCAGCAATTTACAACAGATGAACACTGAAGCTTTCTTT; CDR3 protein: CASNLQQMNTEAFF
D gene: TRBD1; J gene: TRBJ2-1; clone size: -; V gene: TRBV5-1; CDR3 DNA: TGCGCCAGCAGCTTGGAGTCGTTACAGGGGGCACTCGAGCAGTTCTTC; CDR3 protein: CASSLESLQGALEQFF
D gene: -; J gene: TRBJ1-2; clone size: -; V gene: TRBV5-6; CDR3 DNA: TGTGCCAGCAGCTTGGGAGCAGAACCACACTATGGCTACACCTTC; CDR3 protein: CASSLGAEPHYGYTF